This TCR beta chain comes out of a study of shared clonotypes between healthy human individuals. Germline CDR1 is SGHNT and CDR2 is YYREEE (reference sequence). The germline V and J ends were trimmed by 9 bases and 1 base, with 16 bases remaining between them. The CDR3 is made up of 14 amino acids. Assay used: immunoSEQ multiplex PCR; TCRdb lists only in-frame clones, some missing. The data show around 500,000 clones, with more than 75% seen just once and approximately 13% held by the top ten. This clone was recorded many times. The chain carries TRBV5-4 and TRBJ1-2; the D gene is possibly TRBD1 (6 bases). Sequenced material: PBMCs. This clonotype was obtained from a woman in her forties in good health. Some clones in this sample may be carry-over from other donors' samples. Here the CDR3 reads CAIRRPGVNYGYTF. The CDR3 bases are TGTGCCATCCGTAGGCCAGGGGTTAACTATGGCTACACCTTC.